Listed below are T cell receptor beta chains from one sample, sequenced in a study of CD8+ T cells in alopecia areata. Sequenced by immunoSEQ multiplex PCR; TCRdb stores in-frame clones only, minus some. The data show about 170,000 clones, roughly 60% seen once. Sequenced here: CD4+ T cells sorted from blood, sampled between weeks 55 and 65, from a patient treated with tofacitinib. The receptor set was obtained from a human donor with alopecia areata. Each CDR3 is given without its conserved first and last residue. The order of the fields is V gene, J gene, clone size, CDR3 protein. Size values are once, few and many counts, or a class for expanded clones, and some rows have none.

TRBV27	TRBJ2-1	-	ASSFFSESNEQF
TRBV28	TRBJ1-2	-	ASNPGQGTNYGYT
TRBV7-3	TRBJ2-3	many	ASSQGGDTQY
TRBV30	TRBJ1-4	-	ACGREGEKLF
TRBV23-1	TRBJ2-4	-	ASSQCWGDDKNIQY
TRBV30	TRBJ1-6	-	AWSAGGRINSPLH
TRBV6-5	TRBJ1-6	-	ASSSPNSPLH
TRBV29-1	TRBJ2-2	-	SVESGAGANTGELF
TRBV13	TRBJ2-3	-	ASSTGLAGLDTQY
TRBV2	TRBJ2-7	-	ASRTGTKETYEQY
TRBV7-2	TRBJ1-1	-	ASSLRWRAGAEAF
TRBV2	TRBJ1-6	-	ASSSIDRDQSPLH
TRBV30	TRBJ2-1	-	AWSVPYPTTRAPYNEQF
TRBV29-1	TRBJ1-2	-	SVDGTVGYT
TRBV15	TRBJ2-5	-	ATSTLAGTQETQY
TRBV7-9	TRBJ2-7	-	ASSMGQGVHEQY
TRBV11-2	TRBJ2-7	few	ASSETGGTYEQY
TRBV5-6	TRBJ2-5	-	ASSPGDGETQY
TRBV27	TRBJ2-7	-	ASRLDRVPYEQY
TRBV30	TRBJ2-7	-	AWSVRTAGPGEQY
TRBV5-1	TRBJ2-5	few	ASSGSETQY
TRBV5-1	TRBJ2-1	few	ASSLGTGGSLSSYNEQF
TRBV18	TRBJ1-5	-	ASSAGYRGNQPQH
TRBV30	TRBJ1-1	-	ARDRGPVEAF
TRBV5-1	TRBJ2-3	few	ASSLRGAGDTDTQY
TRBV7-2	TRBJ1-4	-	ASAVTRLF
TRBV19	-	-	ARDNFNYEQY
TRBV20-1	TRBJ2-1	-	SAREGDEQF
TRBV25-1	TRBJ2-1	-	ASSEGTGIDEQF
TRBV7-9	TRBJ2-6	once	ASSLSGRTYSSGANVLT
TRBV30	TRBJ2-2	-	AWRPRQVGELF
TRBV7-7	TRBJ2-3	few	ASHPGQGTDTQY
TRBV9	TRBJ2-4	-	ASSVGGTTKNIQY
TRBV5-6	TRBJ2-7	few	ASSIRQEQY
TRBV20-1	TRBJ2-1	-	SARPNNEQF
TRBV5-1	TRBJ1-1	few	ASTGDRTEAF
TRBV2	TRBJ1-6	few	ASRGDGNSPLH
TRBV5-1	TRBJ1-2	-	ASVGQVYGYT
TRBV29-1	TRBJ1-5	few	SVGQGGNQPQH
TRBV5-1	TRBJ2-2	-	ASSLEQLYGELF
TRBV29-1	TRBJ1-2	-	SVSQGMNYGYT
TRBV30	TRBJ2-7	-	AWTQKTVFHEQY
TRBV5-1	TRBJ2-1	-	ASSLGDSYNEQF
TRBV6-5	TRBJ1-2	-	ASRLQGTYGYT
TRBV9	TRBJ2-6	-	ASSASQSSGANVLT
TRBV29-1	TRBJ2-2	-	SVDGTGVTGELF
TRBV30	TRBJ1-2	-	AWAGAEKGINYGYT